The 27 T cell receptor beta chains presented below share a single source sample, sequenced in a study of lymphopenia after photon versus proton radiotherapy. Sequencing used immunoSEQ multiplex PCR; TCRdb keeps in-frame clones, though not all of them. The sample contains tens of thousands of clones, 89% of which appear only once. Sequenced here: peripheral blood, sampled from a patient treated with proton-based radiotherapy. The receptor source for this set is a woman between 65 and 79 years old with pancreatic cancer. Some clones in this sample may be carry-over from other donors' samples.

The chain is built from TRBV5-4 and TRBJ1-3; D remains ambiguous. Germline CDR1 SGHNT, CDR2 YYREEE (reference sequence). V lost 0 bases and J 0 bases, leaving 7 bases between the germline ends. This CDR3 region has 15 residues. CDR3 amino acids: CASSLGWNSGNTIYF. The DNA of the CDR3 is TGTGCCAGCAGCTTGGGGTGGAACTCTGGAAACACCATATATTTT.

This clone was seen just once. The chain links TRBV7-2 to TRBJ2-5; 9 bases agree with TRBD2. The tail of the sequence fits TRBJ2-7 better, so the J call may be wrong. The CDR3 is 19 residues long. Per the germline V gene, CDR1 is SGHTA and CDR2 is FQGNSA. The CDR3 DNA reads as TGTGCCAGCAGCTTAGTAGGATCGAACCTAGCGGGACGACCCTACGAGCAGTACTTC. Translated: CASSLVGSNLAGRPYEQYF.

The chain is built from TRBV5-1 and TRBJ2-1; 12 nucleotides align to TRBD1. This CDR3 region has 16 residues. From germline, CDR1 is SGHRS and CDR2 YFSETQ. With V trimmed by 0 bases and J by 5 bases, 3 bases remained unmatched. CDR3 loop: CASSLGDRGPHNEQFF. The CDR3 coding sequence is TGCGCCAGCAGCTTGGGGGACAGGGGGCCTCACAATGAGCAGTTCTTC.

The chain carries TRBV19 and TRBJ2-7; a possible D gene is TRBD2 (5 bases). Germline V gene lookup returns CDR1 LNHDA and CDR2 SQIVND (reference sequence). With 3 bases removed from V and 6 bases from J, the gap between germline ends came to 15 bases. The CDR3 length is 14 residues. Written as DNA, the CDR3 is TGTGCCAGTAGTATCAGAGACTATCCTGGCGAGCAGTACTTC. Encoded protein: CASSIRDYPGEQYF.

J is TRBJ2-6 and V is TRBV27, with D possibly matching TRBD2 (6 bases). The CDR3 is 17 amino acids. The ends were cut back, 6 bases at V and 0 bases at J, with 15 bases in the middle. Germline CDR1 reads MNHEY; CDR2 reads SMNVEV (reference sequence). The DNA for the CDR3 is TGTGCCAGCAGAAGTTCGGGGGTGCTCTCTGGGGCCAACGTCCTGACTTTC. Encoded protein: CASRSSGVLSGANVLTF.

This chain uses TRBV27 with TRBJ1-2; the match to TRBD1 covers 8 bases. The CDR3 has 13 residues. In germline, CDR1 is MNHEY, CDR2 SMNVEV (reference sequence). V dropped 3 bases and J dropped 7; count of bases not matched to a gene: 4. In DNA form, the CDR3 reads TGTGCCAGCAGTTTCCAGGGGGCGCGTGGCTACACCTTC. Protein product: CASSFQGARGYTF.

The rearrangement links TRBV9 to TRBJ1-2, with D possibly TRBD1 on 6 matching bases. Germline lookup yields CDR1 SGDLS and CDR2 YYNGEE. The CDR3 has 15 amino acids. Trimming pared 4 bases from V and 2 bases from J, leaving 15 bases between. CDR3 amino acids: CASSSQAGVNYGYTF. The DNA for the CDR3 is TGTGCCAGCAGCTCGCAAGCAGGGGTCAACTATGGCTACACCTTC.

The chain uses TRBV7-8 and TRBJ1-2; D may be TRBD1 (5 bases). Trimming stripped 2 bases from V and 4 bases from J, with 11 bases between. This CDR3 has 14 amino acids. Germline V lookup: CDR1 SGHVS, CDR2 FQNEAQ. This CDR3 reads CASSLTREGYGYTF. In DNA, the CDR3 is TGTGCCAGCAGCTTAACCAGGGAGGGCTATGGCTACACCTTC. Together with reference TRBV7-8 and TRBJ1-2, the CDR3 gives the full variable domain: GAGVSQSPRYKVAKRGQDVALRCDPISGHVSLFWYQQALGQGPEFLTYFQNEAQLDKSGLPSDRFFAERPEGSVSTLKIQRTQQEDSAVYLCASSLTREGYGYTFGSGTRLTVV.

The CDR3, as DNA: TGTGCCAGCAGTCCATCGACAGGGCACGAGCAGTACTTC. Its translation is CASSPSTGHEQYF. This chain joins TRBV28 and TRBJ2-7; 7 bases are a match to TRBD1. The CDR3 extends over 13 amino acids. The V segment lost 5 bases and the J segment 5 bases; nucleotides outside the gene matches: 6. The germline V gene has CDR1 MDHEN and CDR2 SYDVKM.

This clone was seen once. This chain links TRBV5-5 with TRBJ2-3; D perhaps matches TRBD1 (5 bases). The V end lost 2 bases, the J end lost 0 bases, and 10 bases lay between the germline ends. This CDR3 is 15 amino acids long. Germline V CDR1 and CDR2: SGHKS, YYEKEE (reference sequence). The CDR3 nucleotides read TGTGCCAGCAGCTTCGCAGGGTTAAGCACAGATACGCAGTATTTT. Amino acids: CASSFAGLSTDTQYF.

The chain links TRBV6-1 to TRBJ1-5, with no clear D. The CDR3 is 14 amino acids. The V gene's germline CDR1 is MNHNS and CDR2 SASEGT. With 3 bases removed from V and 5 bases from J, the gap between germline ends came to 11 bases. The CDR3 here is CASSEAGADQPQHF. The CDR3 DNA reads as TGTGCCAGCAGTGAGGCAGGAGCTGATCAGCCCCAGCATTTT.

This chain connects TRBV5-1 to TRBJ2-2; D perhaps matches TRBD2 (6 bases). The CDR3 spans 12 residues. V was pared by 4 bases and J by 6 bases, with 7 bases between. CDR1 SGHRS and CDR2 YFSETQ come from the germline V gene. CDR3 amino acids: CASSTGAGELFF. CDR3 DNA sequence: TGCGCCAGCAGCACGGGGGCCGGGGAGCTGTTTTTT.

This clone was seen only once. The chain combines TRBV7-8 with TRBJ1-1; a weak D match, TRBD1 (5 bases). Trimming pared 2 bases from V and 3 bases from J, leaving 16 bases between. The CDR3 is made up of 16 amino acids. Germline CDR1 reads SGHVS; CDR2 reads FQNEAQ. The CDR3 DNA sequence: TGTGCCAGCAGCTTAAGGCCAGGGAGGGAGGACACTGAAGCTTTCTTT. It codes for CASSLRPGREDTEAFF.

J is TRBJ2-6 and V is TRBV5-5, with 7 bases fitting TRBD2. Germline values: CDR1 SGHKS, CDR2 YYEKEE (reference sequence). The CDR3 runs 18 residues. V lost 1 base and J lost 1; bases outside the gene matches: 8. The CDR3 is CASSLKGRTSSGANVLTF. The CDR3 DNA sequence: TGTGCCAGCAGCTTGAAGGGACGGACTAGTTCTGGGGCCAACGTCCTGACTTTC.

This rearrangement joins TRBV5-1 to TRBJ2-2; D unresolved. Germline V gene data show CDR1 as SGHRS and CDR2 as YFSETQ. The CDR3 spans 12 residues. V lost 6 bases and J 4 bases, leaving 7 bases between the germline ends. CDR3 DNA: TGCGCCAGCATCTCGGGCACCGGGGAGCTGTTTTTT. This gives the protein CASISGTGELFF.

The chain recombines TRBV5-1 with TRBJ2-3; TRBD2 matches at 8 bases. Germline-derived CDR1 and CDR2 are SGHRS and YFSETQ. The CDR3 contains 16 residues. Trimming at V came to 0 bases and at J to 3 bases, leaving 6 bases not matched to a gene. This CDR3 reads CASSLEPLAVTDTQYF. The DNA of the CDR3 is TGCGCCAGCAGCTTGGAGCCACTAGCGGTAACAGATACGCAGTATTTT.

The CDR3: CASSPPSVSGETQYF. The CDR3 DNA follows: TGTGCCAGCAGCCCACCTAGCGTTTCAGGAGAGACCCAGTACTTC. This chain connects TRBV11-2 to TRBJ2-5; D might be TRBD2 (6 bases). V lost 5 bases, J lost 4 bases, and 17 bases lay in between. The CDR3 is 15 amino acids. CDR1 and CDR2 from the germline V gene are SGHAT and FQNNGV.

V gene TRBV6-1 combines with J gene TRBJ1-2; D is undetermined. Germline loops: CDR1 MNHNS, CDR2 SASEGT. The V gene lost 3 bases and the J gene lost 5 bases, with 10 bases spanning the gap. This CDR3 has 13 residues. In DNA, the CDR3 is TGTGCCAGCAGTGATTTAACAGCTTATGGCTACACCTTC. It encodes CASSDLTAYGYTF.

CDR3 in amino acids: CASSSSGVYGYTF. CDR3 DNA sequence: TGTGCCAGCAGTTCCTCAGGAGTCTATGGCTACACCTTC. V usage is TRBV6-6 and J usage is TRBJ1-2, with unresolved D. CDR1 MNHNY and CDR2 SVGAGI come from the germline V gene (reference sequence). The CDR3 covers 13 residues. V lost 4 bases and J 4 bases, leaving 10 bases between the germline ends.

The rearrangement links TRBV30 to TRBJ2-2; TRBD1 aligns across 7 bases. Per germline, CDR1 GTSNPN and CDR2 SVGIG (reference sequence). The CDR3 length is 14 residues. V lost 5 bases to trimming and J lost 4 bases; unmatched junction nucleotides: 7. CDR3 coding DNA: TGTGCCTGGTCGCCGGGGACAGTCACCGGGGAGCTGTTTTTT. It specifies CAWSPGTVTGELFF. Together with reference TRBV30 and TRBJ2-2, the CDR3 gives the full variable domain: SQTIHQWPATLVQPVGSPLSLECTVEGTSNPNLYWYRQAAGRGLQLLFYSVGIGQISSEVPQNLSASRPQDRQFILSSKKLLLSDSGFYLCAWSPGTVTGELFFGEGSRLTVL.

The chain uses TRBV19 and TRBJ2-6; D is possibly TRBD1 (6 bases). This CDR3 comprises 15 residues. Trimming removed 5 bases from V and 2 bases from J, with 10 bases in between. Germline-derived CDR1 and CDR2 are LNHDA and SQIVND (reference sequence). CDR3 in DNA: TGTGCCAGTAGTCCACAGGGTGCTGGGGCCAACGTCCTGACTTTC. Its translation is CASSPQGAGANVLTF.

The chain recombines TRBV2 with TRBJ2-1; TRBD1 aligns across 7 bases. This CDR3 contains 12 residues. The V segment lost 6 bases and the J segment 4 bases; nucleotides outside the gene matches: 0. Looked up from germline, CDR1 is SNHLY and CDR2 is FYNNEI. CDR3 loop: CASRTGYNEQFF. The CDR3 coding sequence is TGTGCCAGCAGGACAGGGTACAATGAGCAGTTCTTC.

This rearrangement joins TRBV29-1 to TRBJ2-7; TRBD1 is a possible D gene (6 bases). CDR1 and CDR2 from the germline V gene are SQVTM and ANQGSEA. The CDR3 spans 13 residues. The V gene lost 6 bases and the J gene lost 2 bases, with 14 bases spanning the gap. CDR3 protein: CSVWDITTYEQYF. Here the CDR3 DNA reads TGCAGCGTATGGGACATCACTACCTACGAGCAGTACTTC.

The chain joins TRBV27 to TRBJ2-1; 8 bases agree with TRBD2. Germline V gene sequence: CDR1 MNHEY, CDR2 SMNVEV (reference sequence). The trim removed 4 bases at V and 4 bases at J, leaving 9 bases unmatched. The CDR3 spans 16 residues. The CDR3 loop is CASSSWTSIGYNEQFF. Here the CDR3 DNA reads TGTGCCAGCAGTTCCTGGACTAGCATAGGGTACAATGAGCAGTTCTTC.

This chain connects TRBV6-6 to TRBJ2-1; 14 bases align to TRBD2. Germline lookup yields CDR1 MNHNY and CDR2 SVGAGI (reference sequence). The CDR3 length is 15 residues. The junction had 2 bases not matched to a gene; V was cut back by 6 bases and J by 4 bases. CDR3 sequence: CASRGTSGRYNEQFF. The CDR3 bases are TGTGCCAGCAGGGGGACTAGCGGGAGATACAATGAGCAGTTCTTC.

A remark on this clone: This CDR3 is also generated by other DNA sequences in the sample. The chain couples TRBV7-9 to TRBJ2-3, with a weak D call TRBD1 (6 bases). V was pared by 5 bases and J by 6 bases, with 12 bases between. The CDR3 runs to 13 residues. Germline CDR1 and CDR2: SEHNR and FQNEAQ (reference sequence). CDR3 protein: CASSPRGPDTQYF. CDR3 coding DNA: TGTGCCAGCAGCCCCAGGGGACCCGATACGCAGTATTTT.

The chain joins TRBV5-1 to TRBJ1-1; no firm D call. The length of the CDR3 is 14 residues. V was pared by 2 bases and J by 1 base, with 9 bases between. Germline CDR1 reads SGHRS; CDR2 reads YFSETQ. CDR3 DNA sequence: TGCGCCAGCAGCTTAGGCCAGGCGAACACTGAAGCTTTCTTT. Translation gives CASSLGQANTEAFF.